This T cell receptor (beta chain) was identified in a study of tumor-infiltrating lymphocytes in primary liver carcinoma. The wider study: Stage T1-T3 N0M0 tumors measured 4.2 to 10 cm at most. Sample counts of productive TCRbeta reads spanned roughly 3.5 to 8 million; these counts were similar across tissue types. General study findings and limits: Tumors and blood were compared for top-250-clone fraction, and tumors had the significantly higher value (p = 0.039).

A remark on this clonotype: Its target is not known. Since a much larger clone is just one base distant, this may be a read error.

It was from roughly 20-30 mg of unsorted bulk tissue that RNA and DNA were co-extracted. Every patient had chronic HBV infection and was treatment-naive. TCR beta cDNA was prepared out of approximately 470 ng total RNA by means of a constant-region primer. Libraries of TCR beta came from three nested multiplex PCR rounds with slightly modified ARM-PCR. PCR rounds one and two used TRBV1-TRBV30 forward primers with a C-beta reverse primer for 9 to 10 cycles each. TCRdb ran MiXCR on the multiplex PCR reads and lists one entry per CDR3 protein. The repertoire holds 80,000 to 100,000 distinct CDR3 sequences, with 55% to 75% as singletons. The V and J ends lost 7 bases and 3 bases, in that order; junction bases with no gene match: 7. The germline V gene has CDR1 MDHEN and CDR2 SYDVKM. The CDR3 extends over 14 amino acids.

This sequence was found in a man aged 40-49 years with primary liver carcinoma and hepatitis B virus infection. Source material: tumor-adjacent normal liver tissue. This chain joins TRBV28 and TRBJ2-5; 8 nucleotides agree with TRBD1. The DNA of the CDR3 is TGTGCCAGCATTTCCTTGGACAGGGAAGAGACCCAGTACTTC. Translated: CASISLDREETQYF.